This passage covers 30 T cell receptor beta chains from one sample sequenced in a study of T cell changes during pregnancy in multiple sclerosis. The method was immunoSEQ multiplex PCR; TCRdb's version includes in-frame clones alone and lacks a portion of them. The table shows more than 55,000 clones, with approximately 91% occurring only once. The specimen comprised peripheral blood, sampled in the second trimester of pregnancy. These receptors all stem from a female donor with multiple sclerosis, enrolled in a pregnancy study.

The V call is TRBV4-3, the J call TRBJ1-1; 10 bases are a match to TRBD1. Germline V gene sequence: CDR1 LGHNA, CDR2 YSLEER. The CDR3 is made up of 16 amino acids. J lost 0 bases, V lost 4 bases, and 5 bases had no gene match. Here the CDR3 DNA reads TGCGCCAGCAGCCCCGGACAGGGGGTTATGAACACTGAAGCTTTCTTT. Amino acid sequence: CASSPGQGVMNTEAFF.

DNA of the CDR3: TGTGCCAGCAGTCCTAGTCTGGGGCCCCGAGGAGGCTACACCTTC. It translates to CASSPSLGPRGGYTF. The chain joins TRBV28 to TRBJ1-2; weak D call: TRBD1 (5 bases). The CDR3 spans 15 residues. V was shortened by 5 bases and J by 8 bases, with 21 bases between the two germline ends. CDR1 and CDR2 from the germline V gene are MDHEN and SYDVKM.

The chain's CDR3 is CASSSTLTGIGTQYF. CDR3 nucleotide sequence: TGTGCCAGCAGCTCGACCCTGACAGGGATAGGGACCCAGTACTTC. The V and J genes are TRBV5-5 and TRBJ2-5; 7 bases match TRBD1. Germline CDR1 is SGHKS and CDR2 is YYEKEE (reference sequence). V was clipped by 3 bases and J by 7 bases; unmatched bases: 12. The CDR3 is 15 amino acids.

CDR3 sequence: CASSTTGGANQPQHF. The DNA of the CDR3 is TGTGCCAGCAGCACGACAGGGGGCGCAAATCAGCCCCAGCATTTT. The genes are TRBV7-9 and TRBJ1-5; 10 bases fit TRBD1. Germline V gene lookup returns CDR1 SEHNR and CDR2 FQNEAQ (reference sequence). The ends lost 5 bases at V and 4 bases at J; junction bases unmatched: 5. The CDR3 consists of 15 residues.

This chain uses TRBV6-5 with TRBJ1-1, with D unresolved. Germline CDR1 and CDR2: MNHEY and SVGAGI. With 5 bases removed from V and 4 bases from J, the gap between germline ends came to 11 bases. This CDR3 comprises 13 residues. The CDR3 bases are TGTGCCAGCAGTCTTCGGGGAAGCACTGAAGCTTTCTTT. Encoded protein: CASSLRGSTEAFF.

CDR3 DNA: TGTGCCAGCCTTTTACGGGACACACTAGAAGCTTTCTTT. Protein: CASLLRDTLEAFF. The rearrangement uses TRBV6-6 and TRBJ1-1; maybe TRBD1 (6 bases). CDR3 size: 13 residues. Germline values: CDR1 MNHNY, CDR2 SVGAGI (reference sequence). Trimming removed 8 bases at V and 8 bases at J, with 18 bases between.

The chain couples TRBV28 to TRBJ2-2, with D possibly TRBD1 on 5 matching bases. CDR1 is MDHEN and CDR2 is SYDVKM in the germline V gene. There are 15 residues in the CDR3. Trimming stripped 2 bases from V and 6 bases from J, with 13 bases between. DNA for the CDR3: TGTGCCAGCAGTTTAATAGTGATGGGGCCCGGGGAGCTGTTTTTT. Protein sequence: CASSLIVMGPGELFF. The whole variable domain, remainder taken from reference TRBV28 and TRBJ2-2, is DVKVTQSSRYLVKRTGEKVFLECVQDMDHENMFWYRQDPGLGLRLIYFSYDVKMKEKGDIPEGYSVSREKKERFSLILESASTNQTSMYLCASSLIVMGPGELFFGEGSRLTVL.

The gene calls are TRBV5-1 and TRBJ2-3, with a tentative D call TRBD2 (7 bases). V lost 0 bases and J 8 bases, leaving 10 bases between the germline ends. CDR3 length equals 13 residues. In germline, CDR1 is SGHRS, CDR2 YFSETQ. Here the CDR3 DNA reads TGCGCCAGCAGCTTGGAGGCGGGGGCTACGCAGTATTTT. It translates to CASSLEAGATQYF.

The chain combines TRBV29-1 with TRBJ2-7; D gene ambiguous. Germline V gene lookup returns CDR1 SQVTM and CDR2 ANQGSEA. V gave up 7 bases and J gave up 2 bases, with 24 bases separating them. This CDR3 contains 16 residues. The CDR3 DNA reads as TGCAGCGCCCGGTTCGATATGAAGCCAGGCGCCTACGAGCAGTACTTC. Its protein product is CSARFDMKPGAYEQYF.

This sequence joins TRBV5-5 and TRBJ2-5; TRBD2 matches 13 bases. Trimming cost V 2 bases and J 2 bases; bases outside gene matches: 3. This CDR3 comprises 16 residues. From germline, CDR1 is SGHKS and CDR2 YYEKEE (reference sequence). CDR3 coding DNA: TGTGCCAGCAGCTTAAGACTAGCGGGGGGACAAGAGACCCAGTACTTC. It codes for CASSLRLAGGQETQYF. The full variable domain, rest sourced from reference TRBV5-5 and TRBJ2-5, is DAGVTQSPTHLIKTRGQQVTLRCSPISGHKSVSWYQQVLGQGPQFIFQYYEKEERGRGNFPDRFSARQFPNYSSELNVNALLLGDSALYLCASSLRLAGGQETQYFGPGTRLLVL.

The V gene is TRBV6-5, the J gene TRBJ1-2, with 9 positions matching TRBD1. The CDR3 has 16 residues. The trim removed 2 bases at V and 1 base at J, leaving 5 bases unmatched. The germline V gene has CDR1 MNHEY and CDR2 SVGAGI. Written as DNA, the CDR3 is TGTGCCAGCAGTTACGGGACAGGGACCCTTAACTATGGCTACACCTTC. Its protein product is CASSYGTGTLNYGYTF.

This chain links TRBV11-3 with TRBJ2-7; 8 positions match TRBD2. This CDR3 has 13 residues. V lost 4 bases and J lost 5; bases outside the gene matches: 4. CDR1 and CDR2 from the germline V gene are SGHNT and YENEEA. In DNA, the CDR3 is TGTGCCAGCAGCTCCGGGGGGGTCGACGAGCAGTACTTC. It is translated as CASSSGGVDEQYF.

The V call is TRBV7-2, the J call TRBJ1-2; TRBD1 might be the D (6 bases). The CDR3 sequence is 16 residues long. V shed 5 bases and J shed 4 bases, with 20 bases lying between them. Germline V lookup: CDR1 SGHTA, CDR2 FQGNSA. The CDR3 is CASSDLRGGASYGYTF. The CDR3 nucleotides are TGTGCCAGCAGCGACCTCCGAGGGGGAGCCTCCTATGGCTACACCTTC.

The rearrangement joins TRBV2 to TRBJ2-6; D not certain. This CDR3 comprises 18 residues. V dropped 3 bases and J dropped 0 bases, with 15 bases sitting between them. Germline CDR1 SNHLY, CDR2 FYNNEI. CDR3 sequence (DNA): TGTGCCAGCAGTGATTGGTTAGCTTTTAGCTCTGGGGCCAACGTCCTGACTTTC. Its translation: CASSDWLAFSSGANVLTF.

This clone was picked up a small number of times. CDR3 DNA: TGTGCCAGCAGCTTGGCCGCGGGGCGCGGTGAAAAACTGTTTTTT. Its translation: CASSLAAGRGEKLFF. This chain links TRBV5-6 with TRBJ1-4; a possible D gene is TRBD1 (5 bases). Germline V gene sequence: CDR1 SGHDT, CDR2 YYEEEE. This CDR3 contains 15 residues. The V end was cut by 0 bases, the J end by 7 bases, with 13 bases between.

This chain links TRBV10-2 with TRBJ2-7; 8 nucleotides line up with TRBD2. The CDR3 covers 14 residues. With 6 bases clipped from V and 4 bases from J, the junction kept 8 bases outside the gene matches. CDR1 and CDR2 (germline): WSHSY, SAAADI. The CDR3: CASRQPGLGYEQYF. The CDR3, as DNA: TGCGCCAGCAGGCAACCGGGACTAGGATACGAGCAGTACTTC.

The rearrangement links TRBV7-9 to TRBJ1-4, with 9 bases identical to TRBD1. CDR1 is SEHNR and CDR2 is FQNEAQ in the germline V gene (reference sequence). Trimming removed 0 bases from V and 8 bases from J; junction bases left unmatched: 4. This CDR3 region has 15 residues. This CDR3 reads CASSLARGQGEKLFF. The CDR3 DNA follows: TGTGCCAGCAGCTTAGCTAGGGGACAGGGAGAAAAACTGTTTTTT.

This clone was detected only a few times. The chain uses TRBV6-6 and TRBJ1-6; possibly TRBD1 for D (5 bases). The V gene's germline CDR1 is MNHNY and CDR2 SVGAGI (reference sequence). This CDR3 region has 15 residues. The V end was cut by 0 bases, the J end by 7 bases, with 10 bases between. CDR3 coding DNA: TGTGCCAGCAGTTACTCGGCCAGGGAAAATTCACCCCTCCACTTT. Residues: CASSYSARENSPLHF.

The chain links TRBV21-1 to TRBJ1-2; the D call of TRBD1 is as the table states it, not checked on the DNA. TRBV21-1 is termed a pseudogene. This CDR3 comprises 16 residues. DNA of the CDR3: TGTGCCAGCAGCAACCCACGGGACAGCTATAACTATGGCTACACCTTC. Encoded protein: CASSNPRDSYNYGYTF.

The chain has TRBV2 and TRBJ2-7; TRBD2 matches at 7 bases. The CDR3 has 13 residues. CDR1 is SNHLY, CDR2 FYNNEI, per germline. Trimming cost V 6 bases and J 0 bases; bases outside gene matches: 2. The CDR3 here is CASSRTSSYEQYF. The CDR3 DNA reads as TGTGCCAGCAGCAGGACTAGCTCCTACGAGCAGTACTTC.

Points on this clone: The sample contains more than one DNA sequence encoding this CDR3. The gene calls are TRBV2 and TRBJ1-1; the D gene is possibly TRBD1 (6 bases). With 6 bases removed from V and 0 bases from J, the gap between germline ends came to 8 bases. The length of the CDR3 is 13 residues. In germline, CDR1 is SNHLY, CDR2 FYNNEI. The DNA of the CDR3 is TGTGCCAGCAGAGGACAGTTGAACACTGAAGCTTTCTTT. Protein sequence: CASRGQLNTEAFF.

This chain links TRBV7-2 with TRBJ2-5; tentatively, D is TRBD2 (5 bases). This CDR3 is 14 amino acids long. The V gene lost 2 bases and the J gene lost 4 bases, with 11 bases spanning the gap. Germline CDR1 is SGHTA and CDR2 is FQGNSA. The CDR3 DNA reads TGTGCCAGCAGCTTAAGTTTGGACTTAGAGACCCAGTACTTC. Protein sequence: CASSLSLDLETQYF.

A remark on this clone: A read error is likely, as this CDR3 ends without the conserved phenylalanine or tryptophan. The limits of the CDR3 on the DNA are not certain, so only TCRdb's listed CDR3 is given. The chain employs TRBV5-1 and TRBJ2-3; the table's D call, TRBD2, was not checked against the DNA. The CDR3 is 14 amino acids long, termini counted. CDR1 is SGHRS and CDR2 is YFSETQ in the germline V gene. CDR3: CASSLEGSGGSQWI.

This chain links TRBV6-5 with TRBJ1-2; weak D call: TRBD1 (6 bases). Germline CDR1 MNHEY, CDR2 SVGAGI. This CDR3 is built from 15 residues. V lost 8 bases and J 4 bases, leaving 20 bases between the germline ends. The CDR3 nucleotides read TGTGCCAGCGGCCGCACAGGGTTTGGGGCCTATGGCTACACCTTC. Protein product: CASGRTGFGAYGYTF.

This clone was detected once. The rearrangement links TRBV10-3 to TRBJ2-3; 8 positions agree with TRBD1. The CDR3 runs 13 residues. V lost 4 bases to trimming and J lost 4 bases; unmatched junction nucleotides: 1. The V gene's germline CDR1 is ENHRY and CDR2 SYGVKD. The CDR3 protein is CAISGTGPDTQYF. The CDR3 coding sequence is TGTGCCATCAGTGGGACAGGGCCAGATACGCAGTATTTT.

The V gene is TRBV4-3, the J gene TRBJ1-3; TRBD1 might be the D (6 bases). The V gene lost 4 bases and the J gene lost 2 bases, with 15 bases spanning the gap. This CDR3 has 16 amino acids. Germline loops: CDR1 LGHNA, CDR2 YSLEER. CDR3 in DNA: TGCGCCAGCAGCCGCCACTCCAGGGGTACTGGAAACACCATATATTTT. Translating gives CASSRHSRGTGNTIYF.

V is TRBV10-3 and J is TRBJ1-2; TRBD1 matches 8 bases. The V and J ends lost 4 bases and 3 bases, in that order; junction bases with no gene match: 4. Per the germline V gene, CDR1 is ENHRY and CDR2 is SYGVKD. The CDR3 sequence is 14 residues long. CDR3 region: CAISASGGDYGYTF. The CDR3 nucleotides are TGTGCCATCAGTGCATCAGGGGGCGACTATGGCTACACCTTC.

The chain links TRBV6-1 to TRBJ1-6, with TRBD1 as a possible D gene (5 bases). Between the trimmed V and J ends, which lost 10 bases and 6 bases, there was a span of 16 bases. The V gene's germline CDR1 is MNHNS and CDR2 SASEGT. The CDR3 sequence is 14 residues long. CDR3 protein: CATSYSQGNSPLHF. The CDR3, as DNA: TGTGCCACCTCCTATTCTCAGGGTAATTCACCCCTCCACTTT.

This clone has only one observation. V and J are TRBV29-1 and TRBJ2-7; a weak D match, TRBD1 (6 bases). The length of the CDR3 is 16 residues. The germline gives CDR1 SQVTM, CDR2 ANQGSEA. V shed 7 bases and J shed 3 bases, with 25 bases lying between them. In DNA, the CDR3 is TGCAGCGCCCGGGGCAGGGGACCCCCAATTCTCTACGAGCAGTACTTC. Its protein is CSARGRGPPILYEQYF.

This clone was seen a few times. The chain has TRBV5-6 and TRBJ1-3; no clear D gene. Trimming cost V 1 base and J 7 bases, with 9 bases left between them. CDR3 length: 13 amino acids. Germline assignment: CDR1 SGHDT and CDR2 YYEEEE. The CDR3 nucleotides read TGTGCCAGCAGCTTGATTGGAGGGAACACCATATATTTT. Translation: CASSLIGGNTIYF.